This T cell receptor (beta chain) originates from a study of blood T cell repertoires in COVID-19. Here immunoSEQ multiplex PCR was the method, and the copy in TCRdb shows in-frame clones only, minus some. The table has fewer than 200,000 clones, under 85% seen once; the top ten hold approximately 7%. This CDR3 spans 14 amino acids. The germline V gene has CDR1 LNHDA and CDR2 SQIVND (reference sequence). Unmatched junction bases numbered 4, after V lost 6 bases and J lost 5 bases. The receptor comes from a human donor in a cohort sampled during active COVID-19. Input material: peripheral blood. The chain employs TRBV19 and TRBJ2-2; 9 bases fit TRBD1. CDR3 in amino acids: CASSRTGETGELFF. In DNA, the CDR3 is TGTGCCAGTAGCCGGACAGGGGAAACCGGGGAGCTGTTTTTT.